These 18 T cell receptor beta chains were all obtained from the same sample, sequenced in a study of control samples from healthy donors and cancer patients. Clones were read by immunoSEQ multiplex PCR, and TCRdb kept only the in-frame ones, dropping some. The sample includes about 120,000 clones, about nine tenths of them seen just once. The sample comprised blood. The receptors were sampled from a man aged 35 to 55 in good health.

V gene TRBV12-3 or TRBV12-4 combines with J gene TRBJ1-1; 8 bases agree with TRBD1. With V trimmed by 2 bases and J by 4 bases, 0 bases remained unmatched. This CDR3 has 13 residues. The CDR3 protein is CASSLQGATEAFF. In nucleotides, the CDR3 is TGTGCCAGCAGTTTACAGGGGGCCACTGAAGCTTTCTTT.

In its sample, this clone was seen once. The chain recombines TRBV5-5 with TRBJ1-6; 8 bases agree with TRBD1. CDR1 is SGHKS, CDR2 YYEKEE, per germline (reference sequence). Trimming removed 4 bases from V and 5 bases from J; junction bases left unmatched: 14. This CDR3 contains 18 residues. CDR3 protein: CASSHSWGTGLHNSPLHF. CDR3 coding DNA: TGTGCCAGCAGCCACTCTTGGGGGACAGGACTTCATAATTCACCCCTCCACTTT.

This sequence joins TRBV6-2 or TRBV6-3 and TRBJ2-7; no firm D call. Germline V gene lookup returns CDR1 MNHEY and CDR2 SVGEGT. The CDR3 totals 16 residues. Trimming pared 2 bases from V and 3 bases from J, leaving 17 bases between. The CDR3 protein is CASSYPWASTDYEQYF. CDR3 nucleotides: TGTGCCAGCAGTTACCCGTGGGCAAGCACCGACTACGAGCAGTACTTC.

This rearrangement joins TRBV4-3 to TRBJ1-5; no clear D gene. The CDR3 totals 15 residues. The germline CDR1 and CDR2 sequences are LGHNA and YSLEER. Trimming removed 2 bases from V and 3 bases from J, with 11 bases in between. CDR3: CASSQSSSLNQPQHF. Here the CDR3 DNA reads TGCGCCAGCAGCCAATCTAGCAGCCTCAATCAGCCCCAGCATTTT.

V gene TRBV4-1 combines with J gene TRBJ1-1; D uncertain. Between the trimmed V and J ends, which lost 0 bases and 5 bases, there was a span of 7 bases. The length of the CDR3 is 13 residues. CDR1 and CDR2 from the germline V gene are MGHRA and YSYEKL. CDR3 DNA sequence: TGCGCCAGCAGCCAAGACTTTGGAACTGAAGCTTTCTTT. This encodes CASSQDFGTEAFF.

This chain connects TRBV5-4 to TRBJ1-2, with 8 bases that match TRBD1. There are 13 residues in the CDR3. Germline CDR1 is SGHNT and CDR2 is YYREEE (reference sequence). V shed 3 bases, J shed 6 bases, and the junction held 4 bases outside the gene matches. CDR3 region: CASSSPTGDGYTF. CDR3 DNA sequence: TGTGCCAGCAGCTCGCCGACAGGGGATGGCTACACCTTC.

The V and J genes are TRBV18 and TRBJ1-1; D not certain. There are 15 residues in the CDR3. Germline lookup yields CDR1 KGHSH and CDR2 LQKENI. V gave up 3 bases and J gave up 0 bases, with 11 bases separating them. For the CDR3, the DNA is TGTGCCAGCTCACCTGGTCAGAAAATGAACACTGAAGCTTTCTTT. Translation gives CASSPGQKMNTEAFF.

V and J are TRBV6-5 and TRBJ2-5, with D possibly being TRBD2 (5 bases). Trimming pared 2 bases from V and 6 bases from J, leaving 7 bases between. The CDR3 sequence is 12 residues long. Per germline, CDR1 MNHEY and CDR2 SVGAGI. CDR3 DNA: TGTGCCAGCAGTTACCGCGGGCAGACCCAGTACTTC. Protein product: CASSYRGQTQYF.

This clone showed up just once. The CDR3 DNA follows: TGTGCCAGTAAAATGAGGGACAGGGGGTATCAGCCCCAGCATTTT. Translating it yields CASKMRDRGYQPQHF. The chain uses TRBV19 and TRBJ1-5; 11 positions agree with TRBD1. This CDR3 region has 15 residues. Trimming cost V 7 bases and J 5 bases; bases outside gene matches: 7. Germline V gives CDR1 LNHDA, CDR2 SQIVND (reference sequence).

The V call is TRBV3-1 (or the pseudogene TRBV3-2), the J call TRBJ2-6; 12 bases map to TRBD2. CDR1 is LGHDT, CDR2 YNNKEL, per germline (reference sequence). V was clipped by 3 bases and J by 0 bases; unmatched bases: 3. The CDR3 has 18 amino acids. CDR3 in DNA: TGTGCCAGCAGCCACACTAGCGGGGGGCCCTCTGGGGCCAACGTCCTGACTTTC. It translates to CASSHTSGGPSGANVLTF.

V gene TRBV5-1 combines with J gene TRBJ1-1, with TRBD1 matching 7 bases. CDR3 size: 17 residues. With V trimmed by 1 base and J by 0 bases, 9 bases remained unmatched. Germline V gene sequence: CDR1 SGHRS, CDR2 YFSETQ. CDR3 in amino acids: CASSLYGKGAMNTEAFF. In DNA, the CDR3 is TGCGCCAGCAGCTTGTATGGGAAGGGGGCCATGAACACTGAAGCTTTCTTT.

Here the CDR3 reads CASSSPGRGGGGTEAFF. The CDR3 bases are TGTGCCAGCAGCTCCCCGGGGAGGGGGGGCGGAGGCACTGAAGCTTTCTTT. The rearrangement joins TRBV7-2 to TRBJ1-1, with D tentatively TRBD1 (6 bases). This CDR3 is 17 amino acids long. Per the germline V gene, CDR1 is SGHTA and CDR2 is FQGNSA. The V end lost 4 bases, the J end lost 4 bases, and 22 bases lay between the germline ends.

This clone was counted once. This sequence joins TRBV6-2 or TRBV6-3 and TRBJ2-7; D not certain. The germline gives CDR1 MNHEY, CDR2 SVGEGT. The CDR3 totals 12 residues. Between the trimmed V and J ends, which lost 2 bases and 5 bases, there was a span of 7 bases. The CDR3, as DNA: TGTGCCAGCAGTTACCAGAGAAACGAGCAGTACTTC. Translating gives CASSYQRNEQYF.

The rearrangement joins TRBV4-3 to TRBJ1-5; 12 positions agree with TRBD1. J was trimmed by 9 bases and V by 3 bases; bases with no gene match: 6. CDR1 and CDR2 from the germline V gene are LGHNA and YSLEER. The CDR3 is made up of 15 amino acids. For the CDR3, the DNA is TGCGCCAGCAGCCAGGGACAGGGGGCACCGGGGCCCCAGCATTTT. This sequence encodes CASSQGQGAPGPQHF.

V usage is TRBV10-1 and J usage is TRBJ2-4; 7 bases are shared with TRBD1. The CDR3 consists of 14 residues. The germline CDR1 and CDR2 sequences are WNHNN and SYGVQD (reference sequence). V was pared by 5 bases and J by 7 bases, with 8 bases of the junction left unmatched. The CDR3 nucleotides are TGCGCCAGCAGTCCCGACAGGGCTGTGAACATTCAGTACTTC. Amino acids: CASSPDRAVNIQYF.

The sample holds one count of this clone. The chain employs TRBV12-3 or TRBV12-4 and TRBJ1-1; D not certain. V lost 3 bases to trimming and J lost 3 bases, with 8 bases between them. This CDR3 comprises 13 residues. The CDR3 DNA reads as TGTGCCAGCAGTTTGGCGAGGTACACTGAAGCTTTCTTT. It is translated as CASSLARYTEAFF.

In its sample, this clone was seen a few times. The chain employs TRBV7-2 and TRBJ1-2; D ambiguous. Germline V lookup: CDR1 SGHTA, CDR2 FQGNSA. V gave up 2 bases and J gave up 8 bases, with 12 bases separating them. There are 13 residues in the CDR3. The CDR3 is CASSLKERRGYTF. The CDR3 DNA is TGTGCCAGCAGCTTAAAAGAAAGGCGGGGCTACACCTTC.

The chain combines TRBV2 with TRBJ2-7; TRBD1 matches at 11 bases. Trimming took 5 bases from V and 6 from J; bases not matched to a gene: 6. CDR1 SNHLY and CDR2 FYNNEI come from the germline V gene. The CDR3 is 14 amino acids. The CDR3 protein is CASSYRDRGIEQYF. In DNA form, the CDR3 reads TGTGCCAGCAGTTACCGGGACAGGGGGATCGAGCAGTACTTC.